The 29 T cell receptor beta chains below all came from one sample that was sequenced in a study of blood T cells in healthy people across ages. A second PCR, run for roughly 7 to 12 cycles, used a sample-barcoded 5' primer plus a J-beta primer mix. TCRdb independently ran MiXCR on the 5' RACE reads; one entry per CDR3 protein. This sample has 1.8 million or so distinct CDR3 sequences, with around 40% found just once. The sample consisted of blood. Receptors were obtained from a human donor in good health.

This clonotype has just a few counts. The gene calls are TRBV7-6 and TRBJ2-5; D may be TRBD1 or TRBD2 (5 bases each). Germline V CDR1 and CDR2: SGHVS, FNYEAQ. Between the trimmed V and J ends, which lost 2 bases and 8 bases, there was a span of 18 bases. The CDR3 covers 15 residues. CDR3 region: CASSLSSPGRLTQYF. The CDR3 nucleotides read TGTGCCAGCAGCTTATCGTCTCCGGGGCGACTTACCCAGTACTTC.

This clonotype was counted between two and nine times. V is TRBV7-9 and J is TRBJ2-5, with 12 positions matching TRBD2. CDR3 length: 19 residues. CDR1 SEHNR and CDR2 FQNEAQ come from the germline V gene (reference sequence). After removal of 5 bases from V and 5 bases from J, the junction contained 18 bases not matched to a gene. The DNA of the CDR3 is TGTGCCAGCAGCCCCGCCCTTACTAGCGGGGGGACCAACAAGGAGACCCAGTACTTC. Protein: CASSPALTSGGTNKETQYF. Full variable domain (remainder filled in from reference TRBV7-9 and TRBJ2-5): DTGVSQNPRHKITKRGQNVTFRCDPISEHNRLYWYRQTLGQGPEFLTYFQNEAQLEKSRLLSDRFSAERPKGSFSTLEIQRTEQGDSAMYLCASSPALTSGGTNKETQYFGPGTRLLVL.

This sequence joins TRBV20-1 and TRBJ1-5, with 7 bases matching TRBD1. The CDR3 has 13 residues. CDR1 is DFQATT, CDR2 SNEGSKA, per germline (reference sequence). Trimming took 5 bases from V and 1 from J; bases not matched to a gene: 2. CDR3 sequence (DNA): TGCAGTGCTGCAGGGGGGAGCAATCAGCCCCAGCATTTT. Translation gives CSAAGGSNQPQHF.

This chain joins TRBV7-2 and TRBJ1-1; tentatively, D is TRBD1 (5 bases). This CDR3 has 13 residues. Germline CDR1 reads SGHTA; CDR2 reads FQGNSA. Trimming cost V 5 bases and J 5 bases, with 12 bases left between them. The CDR3 bases are TGTGCCAGCAGCGCTAGAGGGGAAACTGAAGCTTTCTTT. It codes for CASSARGETEAFF.

This clonotype occurred a few times. J is TRBJ2-1 and V is TRBV7-7, with TRBD1 as a possible D gene (5 bases). Germline CDR1 and CDR2: SSHAT and FNYEAQ (reference sequence). The CDR3 extends over 15 amino acids. V dropped 5 bases and J dropped 3 bases, with 14 bases sitting between them. CDR3 residues: CASSEGDSHYNEQFF. CDR3 sequence (DNA): TGTGCCAGCAGCGAAGGTGACAGCCACTACAATGAGCAGTTCTTC.

In its sample, this clonotype was seen many times. The chain carries TRBV6-2 or TRBV6-3 and TRBJ2-7; maybe TRBD1 (6 bases). The CDR3 spans 14 residues. CDR1 is MNHEY, CDR2 SVGEGT, per germline. Trimming pared 8 bases from V and 2 bases from J, leaving 16 bases between. The CDR3 sequence is CASWDPGDPYEQYF. CDR3 bases: TGTGCCAGCTGGGACCCAGGGGATCCCTACGAGCAGTACTTC.

Points on this clonotype: One base away lies a much larger clone, so this may be a sequencing read error. The chain has TRBV9 and TRBJ1-5; the D gene is possibly TRBD1 (5 bases). CDR1 and CDR2 (germline): SGDLS, YYNGEE. The CDR3 covers 15 residues. The CDR3 loop reads CAGSGGDHSNQPQHF. DNA for the CDR3: TGTGCCGGCAGCGGGGGAGACCATAGCAATCAGCCCCAGCATTTT. The full variable domain, its missing parts supplied by reference TRBV9 and TRBJ1-5, is DSGVTQTPKHLITATGQRVTLRCSPRSGDLSVYWYQQSLDQGLQFLIQYYNGEERAKGNILERFSAQQFPDLHSELNLSSLELGDSALYFCAGSGGDHSNQPQHFGDGTRLSIL.

This clonotype was counted at least ten times. The chain has TRBV6-2 or TRBV6-3 and TRBJ2-5, with a weak D call TRBD2 (5 bases). Germline V CDR1 and CDR2: MNHEY, SVGEGT. The CDR3 is 15 residues long. V was clipped by 7 bases and J by 4 bases, with 19 bases between them. The CDR3 reads CASNPDSQDLETQYF. The CDR3 DNA is TGTGCCAGCAACCCGGACTCCCAGGACCTAGAGACCCAGTACTTC.

This clonotype was seen a few times. This chain uses TRBV12-5 with TRBJ2-1; weak D call: TRBD1 (5 bases). V lost 2 bases and J lost 10, with 6 bases in between. The CDR3 loop spans 11 amino acids. Germline V gene lookup returns CDR1 LGHNT and CDR2 FRNRAP. This CDR3 reads CASGLYREQFF. In DNA form, the CDR3 reads TGTGCTAGTGGTTTGTACAGGGAGCAGTTCTTC.

This clonotype was observed a handful of times. The V call is TRBV29-1, the J call TRBJ1-5, with D perhaps matching TRBD1 (5 bases). Germline values: CDR1 SQVTM, CDR2 ANQGSEA. The CDR3 covers 16 residues. V shed 6 bases and J shed 4 bases, with 22 bases lying between them. CDR3 sequence: CSVTEGWDWGNQPQHF. CDR3 nucleotide sequence: TGCAGCGTAACGGAGGGGTGGGATTGGGGGAATCAGCCCCAGCATTTT.

This clonotype is a singleton in its sample. The chain uses TRBV20-1 and TRBJ2-1, with 8 bases identical to TRBD2. The germline CDR1 and CDR2 sequences are DFQATT and SNEGSKA (reference sequence). The ends lost 3 bases at V and 8 bases at J; junction bases unmatched: 9. This CDR3 is built from 14 residues. CDR3 coding DNA: TGCAGTGCTAGTGGTCTAGCGGGTAAGGATGAGCAGTTCTTC. It specifies CSASGLAGKDEQFF.

The chain recombines TRBV6-2 or TRBV6-3 with TRBJ1-2; D gene unclear. The CDR3 is made up of 9 amino acids. V was clipped by 8 bases and J by 13 bases, with 11 bases between them. CDR1 is MNHEY, CDR2 SVGEGT, per germline. CDR3 bases: TGTGCCAGCGGCCCGGGCGGCACCTTC. The encoded protein is CASGPGGTF.

The rearrangement links TRBV5-6 to TRBJ2-3, with 9 bases identical to TRBD2. Germline V lookup: CDR1 SGHDT, CDR2 YYEEEE. The V segment lost 4 bases and the J segment 6 bases; nucleotides outside the gene matches: 12. This CDR3 has 16 residues. CDR3 sequence (DNA): TGTGCCAGCAGCAGGAGAGCGGGGGGCCAGGGGGATACGCAGTATTTT. Its protein is CASSRRAGGQGDTQYF.

This clonotype was recorded a few times. A clone one base away is much larger, so this may be a read error. The chain employs TRBV7-2 and TRBJ2-1, with 9 bases fitting TRBD2. The CDR3 is made up of 16 amino acids. Germline CDR1 SGHTA, CDR2 FQGNSA. The trim removed 5 bases at V and 4 bases at J, leaving 9 bases unmatched. The CDR3 protein is CASSIMAGGWYNEQFF. CDR3 DNA: TGTGCCAGCAGCATAATGGCGGGGGGGTGGTACAATGAGCAGTTCTTC. Based on the CDR3 plus reference TRBV7-2 and TRBJ2-1, the full variable domain is GAGVSQSPSNKVTEKGKDVELRCDPISGHTALYWYRQSLGQGLEFLIYFQGNSAPDKSGLPSDRFSAERTGGSVSTLTIQRTQQEDSAVYLCASSIMAGGWYNEQFFGPGTRLTVL.

This clonotype turned up a few times. One base away lies a much larger clone, so this may be a sequencing read error. The rearrangement links TRBV12-3 or TRBV12-4 to TRBJ2-1; the D is unclear. Trimming shortened V by 6 bases and J by 13 bases, and 22 bases separated the two germline ends. The CDR3 runs 14 residues. In DNA form, the CDR3 reads TGTGCCAGCAGACCACGTGGGTCCAAAAACATTCAGTTCTTC. Translating gives CASRPRGSKNIQFF.

CDR3: CASSRGQGATGNTIYF. The DNA for the CDR3 is TGTGCCAGCAGTCGGGGACAGGGGGCGACTGGAAACACCATATATTTT. This chain uses TRBV12-3 or TRBV12-4 with TRBJ1-3, with 12 bases aligning to TRBD1. This CDR3 region has 16 residues. The ends lost 5 bases at V and 2 bases at J; junction bases unmatched: 4.

A few counts support this clonotype. V gene TRBV28 combines with J gene TRBJ1-2; D is possibly TRBD1 (5 bases). V was shortened by 7 bases and J by 7 bases, with 16 bases between the two germline ends. The CDR3 consists of 13 residues. The germline V gene encodes CDR1 MDHEN and CDR2 SYDVKM. CDR3 loop: CASTIPGSGGYTF. Written as DNA, the CDR3 is TGTGCCAGCACTATACCAGGGAGCGGTGGCTACACCTTC.

This clonotype has just a few counts. An end of the junction does not agree with germline; a read error may underlie this. The CDR3 region is CVSSPFADTQYF. CDR3 nucleotides: TGTGTCAGCAGCCCGTTTGCAGATACGCAGTATTTT. The genes are TRBV12-3 or TRBV12-4 and TRBJ2-3; D is ambiguous. This CDR3 has 12 amino acids.

This chain links TRBV20-1 with TRBJ1-3; D call uncertain. Trimming removed 5 bases at V and 2 bases at J, with 13 bases between. Germline V gene sequence: CDR1 DFQATT, CDR2 SNEGSKA (reference sequence). The CDR3 runs to 14 residues. CDR3 residues: CSAPDGGAGNTIYF. CDR3 DNA sequence: TGCAGTGCTCCAGATGGTGGGGCTGGAAACACCATATATTTT.

The J gene is TRBJ2-1, the V gene TRBV7-6; D is unclear. The V and J ends lost 1 base and 3 bases respectively, with 10 bases between them. There are 15 residues in the CDR3. CDR1 is SGHVS and CDR2 is FNYEAQ in the germline V gene. The CDR3, as DNA: TGTGCCAGCAGCTTAGATGGTAGTAACTACAATGAGCAGTTCTTC. This gives the protein CASSLDGSNYNEQFF.

This clonotype was detected ten times or more. The chain joins TRBV10-3 to TRBJ1-2, with TRBD1 matching 7 bases. The CDR3 has 15 residues. The germline gives CDR1 ENHRY, CDR2 SYGVKD. V shed 2 bases, J shed 7 bases, and the junction held 10 bases outside the gene matches. The CDR3 sequence: CAISEERQGGSGYTF. The CDR3 nucleotides read TGTGCCATCAGTGAGGAGCGACAGGGTGGATCTGGCTACACCTTC.

There are a few counts of this clonotype. The chain carries TRBV4-1 and TRBJ1-2; 7 nucleotides agree with TRBD1. CDR1 is MGHRA and CDR2 is YSYEKL in the germline V gene. The CDR3 loop spans 17 amino acids. J lost 5 bases, V lost 0 bases, and 12 bases had no gene match. In DNA form, the CDR3 reads TGCGCCAGCAGCCAAGATTGGGCCGACAGGGTCGGTTATGGCTACACCTTC. This gives the protein CASSQDWADRVGYGYTF.

The chain is built from TRBV7-2 and TRBJ2-7, with D possibly matching TRBD1 (5 bases). Germline V CDR1 and CDR2: SGHTA, FQGNSA. The CDR3 contains 19 residues. Trimming removed 2 bases from V and 0 bases from J, with 23 bases in between. CDR3 region: CASSLPNVSSQGFSYEQYF. The CDR3 region has the DNA TGTGCCAGCAGCTTACCCAATGTCTCGAGCCAGGGTTTCTCCTACGAGCAGTACTTC.

This clonotype turned up a few times. This chain connects TRBV11-1 to TRBJ2-7; D uncertain. This CDR3 has 13 residues. Looked up from germline, CDR1 is SGHAT and CDR2 is FQDESV (reference sequence). The V and J ends lost 8 bases and 2 bases respectively, with 13 bases between them. DNA of the CDR3: TGTGCCAGCGAGTCGGACCTAACCTACGAGCAGTACTTC. The encoded protein is CASESDLTYEQYF. The full variable domain, in which reference TRBV11-1 and TRBJ2-7 provide the parts outside the CDR3, is EAEVAQSPRYKITEKSQAVAFWCDPISGHATLYWYRQILGQGPELLVQFQDESVVDDSQLPKDRFSAERLKGVDSTLKIQPAELGDSAMYLCASESDLTYEQYFGPGTRLTVT.

This clonotype was observed a handful of times. V usage is TRBV7-9 and J usage is TRBJ1-3, with no clear D. The CDR3 runs 12 residues. Germline CDR1 reads SEHNR; CDR2 reads FQNEAQ (reference sequence). V dropped 7 bases and J dropped 7 bases, with 11 bases sitting between them. Written as DNA, the CDR3 is TGTGCCAGCAACACCTTGCGGAACACCATATATTTT. Translation: CASNTLRNTIYF.

V and J are TRBV7-9 and TRBJ1-4, with TRBD1 identical over 10 bases. The CDR3 is 13 amino acids. Looked up from germline, CDR1 is SEHNR and CDR2 is FQNEAQ (reference sequence). Trimming removed 8 bases from V and 7 bases from J; junction bases left unmatched: 4. The CDR3: CASHDRGLEKLFF. The DNA of the CDR3 is TGTGCCAGCCATGACAGGGGGCTTGAAAAACTGTTTTTT. The complete variable domain, with remaining parts taken from reference TRBV7-9 and TRBJ1-4, reads DTGVSQNPRHKITKRGQNVTFRCDPISEHNRLYWYRQTLGQGPEFLTYFQNEAQLEKSRLLSDRFSAERPKGSFSTLEIQRTEQGDSAMYLCASHDRGLEKLFFGSGTQLSVL.

CDR3 sequence: CASSLSIWTEAFF. The CDR3, as DNA: TGTGCCAGCAGTTTATCGATCTGGACGGAAGCTTTCTTT. The rearrangement joins TRBV27 to TRBJ1-1; D call uncertain. The ends were cut back, 0 bases at V and 8 bases at J, with 10 bases in the middle. The CDR3 sequence is 13 residues long. Germline CDR1 and CDR2: MNHEY and SMNVEV (reference sequence).

The chain is built from TRBV7-9 and TRBJ1-6; 12 nucleotides line up with TRBD1. In germline, CDR1 is SEHNR, CDR2 FQNEAQ (reference sequence). Losses at the gene ends were 5 bases for V and 6 bases for J; bases not matched to a gene: 8. CDR3 size: 17 residues. The CDR3 sequence is CASSEGTGGEINSPLHF. DNA of the CDR3: TGTGCCAGCAGCGAAGGGACAGGGGGCGAAATTAATTCACCCCTCCACTTT.

Comment on this clonotype: A read error may be the cause here, since a much bigger clone is one base away. This chain joins TRBV6-2 or TRBV6-3 and TRBJ2-4; 7 bases are shared with TRBD1. This CDR3 comprises 12 residues. V was pared by 7 bases and J by 9 bases, with 6 bases of the junction left unmatched. The V gene's germline CDR1 is MNHEY and CDR2 SVGEGT. CDR3 bases: TGTGCCAGCAAGGGGGCTTCGGGCATTCAGTACTTC. This gives the protein CASKGASGIQYF.